Included here is one T cell receptor (beta chain) sequence, with context. The repertoire was sequenced with immunoSEQ multiplex PCR; TCRdb's copy has only in-frame clones and lacks some. Here the sample spans roughly 2 million clones, about 94% being singletons. This specimen belongs to a study of shared clonotypes between healthy human individuals. As defined, naive CD8 cells were CD45RO-negative and positively selected for CCR7, with terminally differentiated effector memory CD45RA+ cells excluded. The TCR originated in a man aged 18 to 30 in good health. Sequenced sample: naive CD8+ T cells sorted from blood.

The CDR3 region is CASSFLLGSGYEQYF. CDR3 sequence (DNA): TGTGCCAGCAGTTTCCTCTTAGGAAGTGGCTACGAGCAGTACTTC. The chain recombines TRBV27 with TRBJ2-7; D unresolved. Germline loops: CDR1 MNHEY, CDR2 SMNVEV (reference sequence). V lost 3 bases, J lost 3 bases, and 15 bases lay in between. The CDR3 loop spans 15 amino acids.